This T cell receptor (beta chain) is from a study of blood T cell repertoires in COVID-19. Study summary: The cDNA or gDNA used as material had been derived from T cells, B-cell-depleted T cells, or PBMCs.

This CDR3 is built from 13 residues. Germline-derived CDR1 and CDR2 are LGHDT and YNNKEL (reference sequence). Trimming took off 3 bases at V and 5 bases at J, with 10 bases between the two ends. Assay used: immunoSEQ multiplex PCR; TCRdb lists only in-frame clones, some missing. This table has 190,000 or so clones, more than 75% appearing once. This TCR was sampled from a man aged 35 to 55 with active or convalescent COVID-19. The chain has TRBV3-1 (or the pseudogene TRBV3-2) and TRBJ2-5; D unresolved. The sequenced material came from peripheral blood. CDR3 sequence (DNA): TGTGCCAGCAGCCAGGCGGCGCCTGAGACCCAGTACTTC. It encodes CASSQAAPETQYF.